The present T cell receptor (beta chain) was sequenced within a study of cytomegalovirus exposure and HLA in healthy donors. Per the germline V gene, CDR1 is KGHSH and CDR2 is LQKENI. Trimming took 2 bases from V and 5 from J, leaving 10 bases between them. The CDR3 has 14 residues. Primers included in the PCR were 60 Vbeta and 13 Jbeta primers. The protocol was immunoSEQ multiplex PCR, while the TCRdb copy is restricted to in-frame clones and leaves out a portion. The data contain 150,000 to 200,000 clones, nearly 80% of them singletons. This clonotype was sampled from a man aged 50 to 60 in good health and CMV-seropositive. The J gene is TRBJ1-5, the V gene TRBV18; D is ambiguous. The sample taken for sequencing was PBMCs. In DNA form, the CDR3 reads TGTGCCAGCTCACCAGGGTCCGGGGATCAGCCCCAGCATTTT. It encodes CASSPGSGDQPQHF.